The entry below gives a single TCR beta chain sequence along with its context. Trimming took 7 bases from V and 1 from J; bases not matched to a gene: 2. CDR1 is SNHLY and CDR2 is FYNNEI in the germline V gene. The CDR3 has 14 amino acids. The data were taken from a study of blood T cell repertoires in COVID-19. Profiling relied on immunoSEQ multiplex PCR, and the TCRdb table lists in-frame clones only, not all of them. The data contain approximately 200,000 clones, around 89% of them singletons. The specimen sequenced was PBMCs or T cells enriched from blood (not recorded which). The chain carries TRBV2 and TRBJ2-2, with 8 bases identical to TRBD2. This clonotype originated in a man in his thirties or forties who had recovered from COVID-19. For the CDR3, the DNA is TGTGCCAGCAAAACTAGCGGGAACACCGGGGAGCTGTTTTTT. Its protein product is CASKTSGNTGELFF.